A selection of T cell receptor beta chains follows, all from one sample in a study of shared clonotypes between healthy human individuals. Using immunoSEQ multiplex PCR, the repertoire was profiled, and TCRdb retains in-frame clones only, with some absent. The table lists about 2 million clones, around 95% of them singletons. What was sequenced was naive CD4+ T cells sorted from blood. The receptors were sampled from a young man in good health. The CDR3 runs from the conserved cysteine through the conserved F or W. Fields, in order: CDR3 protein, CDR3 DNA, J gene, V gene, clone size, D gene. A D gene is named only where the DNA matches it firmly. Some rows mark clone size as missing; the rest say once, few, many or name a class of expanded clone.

CDR3aa: CASSPKVGSLSYNEQFF; CDR3nt: TGTGCCAGCAGCCCAAAGGTCGGGTCTCTCTCCTACAATGAGCAGTTCTTC; j_gene: TRBJ2-1; v_gene: TRBV11-2; abundance: once; d_gene: NA
CDR3aa: CASSRRARGPDTQYF; CDR3nt: TGTGCCAGCAGCCGCCGGGCTAGGGGCCCAGATACGCAGTATTTT; j_gene: TRBJ2-3; v_gene: TRBV27; abundance: NA; d_gene: NA
CDR3aa: CASRLTGGWNEKLFF; CDR3nt: TGTGCCAGCAGATTGACAGGGGGCTGGAATGAAAAACTGTTTTTT; j_gene: TRBJ1-4; v_gene: TRBV2; abundance: NA; d_gene: TRBD1
CDR3aa: CASSIRTGIDTGELFF; CDR3nt: TGTGCCAGTAGTATCCGGACAGGGATCGACACCGGGGAGCTGTTTTTT; j_gene: TRBJ2-2; v_gene: TRBV19; abundance: NA; d_gene: TRBD1
CDR3aa: CASSEERGPVWAQYF; CDR3nt: TGTGCCAGCAGTGAAGAGCGGGGGCCGGTGTGGGCCCAGTACTTC; j_gene: TRBJ2-5; v_gene: TRBV2; abundance: few; d_gene: TRBD2
CDR3aa: CASSQESGTGNQPQHF; CDR3nt: TGCGCCAGCAGCCAAGAGTCCGGGACAGGGAACCAGCCCCAGCATTTT; j_gene: TRBJ1-5; v_gene: TRBV4-3; abundance: NA; d_gene: TRBD1
CDR3aa: CASTRPGTLYGYTF; CDR3nt: TGTGCCAGCACCAGACCCGGGACACTCTATGGCTACACCTTC; j_gene: TRBJ1-2; v_gene: TRBV7-2; abundance: NA; d_gene: NA
CDR3aa: CATEANYGYTF; CDR3nt: TGTGCCACCGAGGCCAACTATGGCTACACCTTC; j_gene: TRBJ1-2; v_gene: TRBV11-2; abundance: NA; d_gene: NA
CDR3aa: CASSPGWDRNYGYTF; CDR3nt: TGCGCCAGCAGCCCAGGCTGGGACCGTAACTATGGCTACACCTTC; j_gene: TRBJ1-2; v_gene: TRBV5-1; abundance: NA; d_gene: NA
CDR3aa: CASRKRGLADTQYF; CDR3nt: TGTGCCAGCAGAAAAAGGGGGCTGGCAGATACGCAGTATTTT; j_gene: TRBJ2-3; v_gene: TRBV6-5; abundance: NA; d_gene: TRBD1
CDR3aa: CASTSGLTDTQYF; CDR3nt: TGCGCCAGCACTAGCGGACTTACAGATACGCAGTATTTT; j_gene: TRBJ2-3; v_gene: TRBV5-1; abundance: NA; d_gene: TRBD2
CDR3aa: CASSSLYGYTF; CDR3nt: TGTGCCAGCAGCTCTCTCTATGGCTACACCTTC; j_gene: TRBJ1-2; v_gene: TRBV7-2; abundance: NA; d_gene: NA
CDR3aa: CASSLGDRDSGELFF; CDR3nt: TGTGCCAGCAGCTTAGGGGACAGGGACTCCGGGGAGCTGTTTTTT; j_gene: TRBJ2-2; v_gene: TRBV7-3; abundance: once; d_gene: TRBD1
CDR3aa: CASSTRQGASSGANVLTF; CDR3nt: TGTGCCAGCAGCACCAGACAGGGGGCCTCCTCTGGGGCCAACGTCCTGACTTTC; j_gene: TRBJ2-6; v_gene: TRBV9; abundance: NA; d_gene: TRBD1
CDR3aa: CASTWTGKNTEAFF; CDR3nt: TGTGCCAGCACCTGGACGGGAAAAAACACTGAAGCTTTCTTT; j_gene: TRBJ1-1; v_gene: TRBV6-6; abundance: NA; d_gene: NA
CDR3aa: CASSLWERATEAFF; CDR3nt: TGTGCCAGCAGTTTATGGGAACGGGCCACTGAAGCTTTCTTT; j_gene: TRBJ1-1; v_gene: TRBV27; abundance: once; d_gene: NA
CDR3aa: CASSVGVLGSPLHF; CDR3nt: TGTGCCAGCAGTGTTGGGGTTTTAGGTTCACCCCTCCACTTT; j_gene: TRBJ1-6; v_gene: TRBV6-4; abundance: once; d_gene: NA
CDR3aa: CASSVEARTPDSPLHF; CDR3nt: TGTGCCAGCAGCGTAGAAGCCCGAACTCCCGATTCACCCCTCCACTTT; j_gene: TRBJ1-6; v_gene: TRBV9; abundance: NA; d_gene: NA
CDR3aa: CASSVGPSYEQYF; CDR3nt: TGTGCCAGCAGCGTAGGCCCCAGCTACGAGCAGTACTTC; j_gene: TRBJ2-7; v_gene: TRBV9; abundance: few; d_gene: NA
CDR3aa: CASSSLDRGGNTIYF; CDR3nt: TGTGCCAGCAGCTCGCTGGATCGGGGAGGAAACACCATATATTTT; j_gene: TRBJ1-3; v_gene: TRBV5-6; abundance: NA; d_gene: NA
CDR3aa: CASSFRQAGYEQYF; CDR3nt: TGTGCCAGCAGTTTCCGGCAGGCTGGGTACGAGCAGTACTTC; j_gene: TRBJ2-7; v_gene: TRBV6-5; abundance: NA; d_gene: NA
CDR3aa: CAISEKRAYGYTF; CDR3nt: TGTGCCATCAGTGAAAAACGGGCCTATGGCTACACCTTC; j_gene: TRBJ1-2; v_gene: TRBV10-3; abundance: once; d_gene: NA
CDR3aa: CASSPPSGFNYGYTF; CDR3nt: TGTGCCAGCTCACCACCTTCAGGGTTTAACTATGGCTACACCTTC; j_gene: TRBJ1-2; v_gene: TRBV18; abundance: NA; d_gene: NA
CDR3aa: CASSYNRQMGSYEQYF; CDR3nt: TGTGCCAGCAGTTACAATCGACAGATGGGTTCCTACGAGCAGTACTTC; j_gene: TRBJ2-7; v_gene: TRBV6-5; abundance: NA; d_gene: NA
CDR3aa: CASSSDGTGRAYGYTF; CDR3nt: TGTGCCAGCAGTTCCGACGGGACAGGGAGGGCCTATGGCTACACCTTC; j_gene: TRBJ1-2; v_gene: TRBV6-5; abundance: NA; d_gene: TRBD1
CDR3aa: CASRDPGQINSPSPLHF; CDR3nt: TGCGCCAGCAGGGATCCGGGACAGATAAATTCCCCTTCACCCCTCCACTTT; j_gene: TRBJ1-6; v_gene: TRBV5-1; abundance: once; d_gene: TRBD1
CDR3aa: CASSRQGEYEQYF; CDR3nt: TGTGCCAGCAGCCGCCAGGGAGAATACGAGCAGTACTTC; j_gene: TRBJ2-7; v_gene: TRBV7-2; abundance: NA; d_gene: NA
CDR3aa: CASSQGLEAPQHF; CDR3nt: TGCGCCAGCAGCCAAGGTCTTGAGGCGCCCCAGCATTTT; j_gene: TRBJ1-5; v_gene: TRBV4-3; abundance: NA; d_gene: NA
CDR3aa: CASSMSVGYEQYF; CDR3nt: TGTGCCAGTAGTATGAGCGTGGGCTACGAGCAGTACTTC; j_gene: TRBJ2-7; v_gene: TRBV19; abundance: NA; d_gene: NA
CDR3aa: CASSQDLGGTYNEQFF; CDR3nt: TGTGCCAGCAGCCAAGATCTCGGGGGGACCTACAATGAGCAGTTCTTC; j_gene: TRBJ2-1; v_gene: TRBV4-2; abundance: NA; d_gene: TRBD2
CDR3aa: CAISESTRTGGREQFF; CDR3nt: TGTGCCATCAGTGAGTCGACTAGGACAGGGGGCAGGGAGCAGTTCTTC; j_gene: TRBJ2-1; v_gene: TRBV10-3; abundance: NA; d_gene: TRBD1
CDR3aa: CASSPTRGTDTQYF; CDR3nt: TGTGCCAGCAGTCCGACTCGTGGCACAGATACGCAGTATTTT; j_gene: TRBJ2-3; v_gene: TRBV6-5; abundance: NA; d_gene: NA
CDR3aa: CASSLEGNSGNTIYF; CDR3nt: TGCGCCAGCAGCTTGGAAGGCAACTCTGGAAACACCATATATTTT; j_gene: TRBJ1-3; v_gene: TRBV5-1; abundance: NA; d_gene: NA
CDR3aa: CASSSQSNTGELFF; CDR3nt: TGTGCCAGCAGTTCCCAGTCGAACACCGGGGAGCTGTTTTTT; j_gene: TRBJ2-2; v_gene: TRBV27; abundance: NA; d_gene: NA
CDR3aa: CASSDVANYNEQFF; CDR3nt: TGCGCCAGCAGTGACGTGGCTAACTACAATGAGCAGTTCTTC; j_gene: TRBJ2-1; v_gene: TRBV10-2; abundance: NA; d_gene: NA
CDR3aa: CASTQEGDNNQPQHF; CDR3nt: TGTGCCAGCACCCAAGAGGGGGACAACAATCAGCCCCAGCATTTT; j_gene: TRBJ1-5; v_gene: TRBV2; abundance: NA; d_gene: NA
CDR3aa: CASSPSGPDNEQFF; CDR3nt: TGTGCCAGCAGCCCGTCGGGACCGGATAATGAGCAGTTCTTC; j_gene: TRBJ2-1; v_gene: TRBV9; abundance: NA; d_gene: NA
CDR3aa: CASSVLVSYNEQFF; CDR3nt: TGTGCCAGTAGTGTTCTGGTCTCCTACAATGAGCAGTTCTTC; j_gene: TRBJ2-1; v_gene: TRBV19; abundance: NA; d_gene: NA
CDR3aa: CATSRDPGYTF; CDR3nt: TGTGCCACCAGCAGAGATCCGGGCTACACCTTC; j_gene: TRBJ1-2; v_gene: TRBV15; abundance: once; d_gene: NA
CDR3aa: CASSYGGLRRSTEAFF; CDR3nt: TGTGCCAGCAGTTACGGGGGGCTTAGAAGGAGCACTGAAGCTTTCTTT; j_gene: TRBJ1-1; v_gene: TRBV6-5; abundance: NA; d_gene: NA
CDR3aa: CASSFRPQETQYF; CDR3nt: TGCGCCAGCAGCTTCAGACCCCAGGAGACCCAGTACTTC; j_gene: TRBJ2-5; v_gene: TRBV5-1; abundance: NA; d_gene: NA
CDR3aa: CSVRAGSGPQETQYF; CDR3nt: TGCAGCGTTCGAGCGGGTAGCGGACCCCAAGAGACCCAGTACTTC; j_gene: TRBJ2-5; v_gene: TRBV29-1; abundance: NA; d_gene: NA
CDR3aa: CASSPLGVTGAYEQYF; CDR3nt: TGTGCCAGCAGCCCACTTGGAGTTACAGGGGCCTACGAGCAGTACTTC; j_gene: TRBJ2-7; v_gene: TRBV14; abundance: NA; d_gene: TRBD1
CDR3aa: CAWSSQGGQPQHF; CDR3nt: TGTGCCTGGAGTAGCCAGGGAGGTCAGCCCCAGCATTTT; j_gene: TRBJ1-5; v_gene: TRBV30; abundance: NA; d_gene: NA
CDR3aa: CASRPSGGTDTQYF; CDR3nt: TGTGCCAGCAGGCCTAGCGGGGGCACAGATACGCAGTATTTT; j_gene: TRBJ2-3; v_gene: TRBV6-5; abundance: once; d_gene: TRBD2
CDR3aa: CASSDRLAGPEQFF; CDR3nt: TGTGCCAGCAGTGACCGGCTAGCGGGCCCTGAGCAGTTCTTC; j_gene: TRBJ2-1; v_gene: TRBV2; abundance: NA; d_gene: TRBD2
CDR3aa: CASSIEGMNTEAFF; CDR3nt: TGTGCCAGTAGTATCGAGGGGATGAACACTGAAGCTTTCTTT; j_gene: TRBJ1-1; v_gene: TRBV19; abundance: NA; d_gene: NA
CDR3aa: CASSFDRDTEAFF; CDR3nt: TGTGCCAGCAGCTTTGACAGGGACACTGAAGCTTTCTTT; j_gene: TRBJ1-1; v_gene: TRBV7-3; abundance: NA; d_gene: TRBD1
CDR3aa: CASSPPGSTGTGNTIYF; CDR3nt: TGTGCCAGCAGCCCCCCAGGAAGTACAGGGACTGGAAACACCATATATTTT; j_gene: TRBJ1-3; v_gene: TRBV7-6; abundance: NA; d_gene: NA
CDR3aa: CASSLAMGTSGKNEQFF; CDR3nt: TGTGCCAGCAGCTTGGCTATGGGGACTAGCGGGAAAAATGAGCAGTTCTTC; j_gene: TRBJ2-1; v_gene: TRBV5-4; abundance: NA; d_gene: TRBD2
CDR3aa: CASSPGAYGYTF; CDR3nt: TGTGCCAGCTCACCAGGGGCTTATGGCTACACCTTC; j_gene: TRBJ1-2; v_gene: TRBV18; abundance: NA; d_gene: NA
CDR3aa: CASSRDGIRETQYF; CDR3nt: TGTGCCAGCTCACGGGACGGGATAAGAGAGACCCAGTACTTC; j_gene: TRBJ2-5; v_gene: TRBV18; abundance: once; d_gene: NA
CDR3aa: CASSEWEGLAGGPGELFF; CDR3nt: TGTGCCAGCAGTGAATGGGAGGGACTAGCGGGGGGGCCCGGGGAGCTGTTTTTT; j_gene: TRBJ2-2; v_gene: TRBV25-1; abundance: NA; d_gene: TRBD2
CDR3aa: CASSYRGGTDTQYF; CDR3nt: TGTGCCAGCAGTTACAGAGGGGGCACAGATACGCAGTATTTT; j_gene: TRBJ2-3; v_gene: TRBV6-5; abundance: NA; d_gene: NA
CDR3aa: CSAGTADTQYF; CDR3nt: TGCAGCGCGGGGACAGCAGATACGCAGTATTTT; j_gene: TRBJ2-3; v_gene: TRBV29-1; abundance: NA; d_gene: TRBD1
CDR3aa: CASRATNEKLFF; CDR3nt: TGTGCCAGCAGGGCAACTAATGAAAAACTGTTTTTT; j_gene: TRBJ1-4; v_gene: TRBV28; abundance: few; d_gene: NA
CDR3aa: CASSLTATYNEQFF; CDR3nt: TGTGCCAGCAGCTTGACAGCTACATACAATGAGCAGTTCTTC; j_gene: TRBJ2-1; v_gene: TRBV7-9; abundance: NA; d_gene: NA
CDR3aa: CASRSRGETLTFF; CDR3nt: TGTGCCAGCAGGAGCCGCGGGGAGACGCTCACGTTTTTT; j_gene: TRBJ1-4; v_gene: TRBV5-6; abundance: NA; d_gene: NA
CDR3aa: CASSQSSTEAFF; CDR3nt: TGTGCCAGCAGTCAATCCTCGACTGAAGCTTTCTTT; j_gene: TRBJ1-1; v_gene: TRBV28; abundance: once; d_gene: NA
CDR3aa: CASSQSSGQGRRELDTQYF; CDR3nt: TGCGCCAGCAGTCAATCGTCGGGACAGGGAAGGCGGGAGTTAGATACGCAGTATTTT; j_gene: TRBJ2-3; v_gene: TRBV23-1; abundance: NA; d_gene: TRBD1